This entry concerns a single T cell receptor beta chain. The antigen is undetermined. V was clipped by 3 bases and J by 10 bases, with 8 bases between them. The CDR3 runs 11 residues. CDR1 and CDR2 from the germline V gene are SGHDT and YYEEEE. These data come from a study of cytomegalovirus exposure and HLA in healthy donors. The PCR employed 60 Vbeta primers together with 13 Jbeta primers. Sequencing was performed with immunoSEQ multiplex PCR; in TCRdb, only in-frame clones are kept and a portion is missing. The sample shows some 120,000 clones, 65% to 90% of them seen only once. Study-wide results and caveats: Most TCR sequences proved rare, with some public TCRs found in many donors.

The origin of this receptor is a male donor in good health and CMV-seropositive. Sample: PBMCs. The gene calls are TRBV5-6 and TRBJ2-1; D is perhaps TRBD1 (5 bases). In DNA form, the CDR3 reads TGTGCCAGCAGCTCAGGGCAAGAGCAGTTCTTC. Residues: CASSSGQEQFF. The whole variable domain, remainder taken from reference TRBV5-6 and TRBJ2-1, is DAGVTQSPTHLIKTRGQQVTLRCSPKSGHDTVSWYQQALGQGPQFIFQYYEEEERQRGNFPDRFSGHQFPNYSSELNVNALLLGDSALYLCASSSGQEQFFGPGTRLTVL.